A single sample is the source of the 29 T cell receptor beta chains below, sequenced in a study of CD8 T cells in Susac syndrome. With random hexamers, 0.5 to 1 ug RNA was reverse transcribed. In TCRdb, the immunoSEQ multiplex PCR reads were re-called with MiXCR into one record per CDR3 protein. The sample shows 150,000 or so distinct CDR3 sequences, about 95% of them seen only once. The sequenced material came from CD4+ T cells from PBMCs. The receptors shown here come from a human donor in good health.

The rearrangement uses TRBV23-1 and TRBJ1-2; D not certain. TRBV23-1 is flagged as an ORF with uncertain function. This CDR3 spans 14 amino acids. V was shortened by 3 bases and J by 8 bases, with 16 bases between the two germline ends. In DNA, the CDR3 is TGCGCCAGCAGTCACCCCCGGCCTCCTCACGGCTACACCTTC. This gives the protein CASSHPRPPHGYTF.

This clonotype came up a few times. This chain uses TRBV30 with TRBJ1-5; 10 nucleotides line up with TRBD1. The J segment lost 4 bases and the V segment lost 2 bases, leaving 2 bases of the junction unmatched. CDR3 length: 14 residues. Germline CDR1 reads GTSNPN; CDR2 reads SVGIG (reference sequence). The DNA of the CDR3 is TGTGCCTGGAGTCGGACAGGGGGAAATCAGCCCCAGCATTTT. Translation: CAWSRTGGNQPQHF.

J is TRBJ2-7 and V is TRBV28; 9 nucleotides align to TRBD1. Trimming took 6 bases from V and 2 from J; bases not matched to a gene: 8. The germline CDR1 and CDR2 sequences are MDHEN and SYDVKM. The CDR3 extends over 15 amino acids. The CDR3 nucleotides read TGTGCCAGCAGCTTGCCGGGGGACAGGGCCTACGAGCAGTACTTC. It codes for CASSLPGDRAYEQYF.

The V and J genes are TRBV2 and TRBJ1-1; D not certain. The V gene lost 3 bases and the J gene lost 5 bases, with 13 bases spanning the gap. Germline CDR1 and CDR2: SNHLY and FYNNEI. This CDR3 is built from 14 residues. CDR3 protein: CASSEATSGTEAFF. The CDR3 nucleotides read TGTGCCAGCAGTGAGGCAACCTCGGGGACTGAAGCTTTCTTT.

The rearrangement joins TRBV12-3 or TRBV12-4 to TRBJ2-7; possibly TRBD2 for D (6 bases). The CDR3 extends over 16 amino acids. V was clipped by 1 base and J by 5 bases, with 18 bases between them. CDR3 sequence (DNA): TGTGCCAGCAGTTTAGGAGATCGGGGACTTCAGGACGAGCAGTACTTC. Amino acid sequence: CASSLGDRGLQDEQYF.

The chain employs TRBV9 and TRBJ1-5; TRBD1 might be the D (6 bases). This CDR3 region has 15 residues. Germline V gene sequence: CDR1 SGDLS, CDR2 YYNGEE. V lost 1 base, J lost 6 bases, and 14 bases lay in between. CDR3 loop: CASSVSPGASQPQHF. For the CDR3, the DNA is TGTGCCAGCAGCGTATCCCCGGGGGCGAGTCAGCCCCAGCATTTT.

This rearrangement joins TRBV24-1 to TRBJ2-1, with D unclear. Trimming stripped 6 bases from V and 5 bases from J, with 7 bases between. Germline lookup yields CDR1 KGHDR and CDR2 SFDVKD. The CDR3 is 12 amino acids. CDR3 region: CATSFRDNEQFF. CDR3 sequence (DNA): TGTGCCACCAGTTTTAGGGACAATGAGCAGTTCTTC.

This chain links TRBV12-3 or TRBV12-4 with TRBJ1-3, with D perhaps TRBD1 (6 bases). The V and J ends lost 3 bases and 2 bases respectively, with 20 bases between them. This CDR3 has 18 amino acids. For the CDR3, the DNA is TGTGCCAGCAGTTTCACGGGACAAACTGCAGGGGCTGGAAACACCATATATTTT. Translated, it gives CASSFTGQTAGAGNTIYF.

The sample holds one count of this clonotype. V usage is TRBV6-2 or TRBV6-3 and J usage is TRBJ2-1; 8 bases map to TRBD2. V lost 0 bases to trimming and J lost 4 bases; unmatched junction nucleotides: 8. The CDR3 loop spans 17 amino acids. Germline V gives CDR1 MNHEY, CDR2 SVGEGT. The CDR3 here is CASSYSGGLGVYNEQFF. The DNA of the CDR3 is TGTGCCAGCAGTTACTCGGGGGGACTAGGGGTTTACAATGAGCAGTTCTTC.

The chain combines TRBV5-1 with TRBJ2-7, with TRBD1 identical over 8 bases. The J segment lost 5 bases and the V segment lost 5 bases, leaving 12 bases of the junction unmatched. This CDR3 contains 15 residues. From germline, CDR1 is SGHRS and CDR2 YFSETQ. The CDR3 region has the DNA TGCGCCAGCAGTTTATACGGACAGGGTAATAACGAGCAGTACTTC. It specifies CASSLYGQGNNEQYF.

V usage is TRBV30 and J usage is TRBJ1-1; D remains unclear. The CDR3 contains 16 residues. V lost 4 bases, J lost 2 bases, and 20 bases lay in between. Germline CDR1 and CDR2: GTSNPN and SVGIG (reference sequence). The chain's CDR3 is CAWNPTRVFPNTEAFF. In nucleotides, the CDR3 is TGTGCCTGGAATCCTACTCGGGTCTTTCCCAACACTGAAGCTTTCTTT.

The rearrangement uses TRBV5-1 and TRBJ1-1; D possibly corresponds to TRBD1 (6 bases). V was cut by 4 bases and J by 3 bases, with 13 bases left in between. Germline-derived CDR1 and CDR2 are SGHRS and YFSETQ. This CDR3 contains 14 residues. Here the CDR3 reads CASSLGQFDTEAFF. The CDR3 nucleotides read TGCGCCAGCAGCCTCGGACAGTTCGACACTGAAGCTTTCTTT. The whole variable domain, remainder taken from reference TRBV5-1 and TRBJ1-1, is KAGVTQTPRYLIKTRGQQVTLSCSPISGHRSVSWYQQTPGQGLQFLFEYFSETQRNKGNFPGRFSGRQFSNSRSEMNVSTLELGDSALYLCASSLGQFDTEAFFGQGTRLTVV.

The V and J genes are TRBV6-1 and TRBJ1-6; 9 positions agree with TRBD1. Trimming took 4 bases from V and 4 from J; bases not matched to a gene: 8. The CDR3 totals 17 residues. The germline V gene encodes CDR1 MNHNS and CDR2 SASEGT. The CDR3 DNA sequence: TGTGCCAGCAGTGTTCCCGGGACAGGGACTTATAATTCACCCCTCCACTTT. Protein sequence: CASSVPGTGTYNSPLHF.

V and J are TRBV3-1 and TRBJ2-6; D gene uncertain. The V end was cut by 2 bases, the J end by 0 bases, with 11 bases between. The CDR3 consists of 17 residues. Germline values: CDR1 LGHDT, CDR2 YNNKEL (reference sequence). The CDR3 here is CASSQTGLRSGANVLTF. CDR3 nucleotides: TGTGCCAGCAGCCAAACCGGGCTCCGCTCTGGGGCCAACGTCCTGACTTTC.

The CDR3: CSATGSSGNTIYF. The DNA of the CDR3 is TGCAGCGCGACAGGGAGCTCTGGAAACACCATATATTTT. V is TRBV29-1 and J is TRBJ1-3, with 7 bases identical to TRBD1. The trim removed 7 bases at V and 0 bases at J, leaving 3 bases unmatched. There are 13 residues in the CDR3. Germline V gene data show CDR1 as SQVTM and CDR2 as ANQGSEA. The full variable domain, in which reference TRBV29-1 and TRBJ1-3 provide the parts outside the CDR3, is SAVISQKPSRDICQRGTSLTIQCQVDSQVTMMFWYRQQPGQSLTLIATANQGSEATYESGFVIDKFPISRPNLTFSTLTVSNMSPEDSSIYLCSATGSSGNTIYFGEGSWLTVV.

The chain combines TRBV6-2 or TRBV6-3 with TRBJ2-2; D not resolved. Germline V gives CDR1 MNHEY, CDR2 SVGEGT. V dropped 8 bases and J dropped 5 bases, with 15 bases sitting between them. The CDR3 is 14 residues long. Written as DNA, the CDR3 is TGTGCCAGCTGCGGTGGGTTGGGAACCGGGGAGCTGTTTTTT. It is translated as CASCGGLGTGELFF.

The V gene is TRBV7-9, the J gene TRBJ2-2; possible D gene TRBD2, 6 bases. Trimming removed 3 bases from V and 7 bases from J, with 9 bases in between. Looked up from germline, CDR1 is SEHNR and CDR2 is FQNEAQ (reference sequence). This CDR3 is 13 amino acids long. The DNA of the CDR3 is TGTGCCAGCAGCTTGACGGGGGACGGGGAGCTGTTTTTT. Amino acid sequence: CASSLTGDGELFF.

The J gene is TRBJ1-2, the V gene TRBV20-1; D call uncertain. Per the germline V gene, CDR1 is DFQATT and CDR2 is SNEGSKA (reference sequence). V was shortened by 0 bases and J by 5 bases, with 13 bases between the two germline ends. The CDR3 has 14 amino acids. In DNA form, the CDR3 reads TGCAGTGCTAGAGATTCCCCGCGTGGGTATGGCTACACCTTC. Translated: CSARDSPRGYGYTF.

The chain combines TRBV9 with TRBJ2-3; TRBD2 aligns across 10 bases. Germline V gives CDR1 SGDLS, CDR2 YYNGEE. This CDR3 region has 14 residues. V dropped 4 bases and J dropped 1; count of bases not matched to a gene: 0. CDR3 sequence reads: CASSTSGGTDTQYF. CDR3 sequence (DNA): TGTGCCAGCAGCACTAGCGGGGGCACAGATACGCAGTATTTT.

V and J are TRBV6-6 and TRBJ2-3; 7 nucleotides match TRBD1. From germline, CDR1 is MNHNY and CDR2 SVGAGI (reference sequence). V was clipped by 7 bases and J by 5 bases; unmatched bases: 12. CDR3 length: 15 amino acids. DNA of the CDR3: TGTGCCAGCACCCCCCCAGGGGGATTGCGAGATACGCAGTATTTT. Translated, it gives CASTPPGGLRDTQYF.

The J gene is TRBJ1-1, the V gene TRBV18; D is uncertain. The length of the CDR3 is 13 residues. Trimming left V 4 bases short and J 0 bases short, with 6 bases between. Germline CDR1 is KGHSH and CDR2 is LQKENI. CDR3 in amino acids: CASSQTMNTEAFF. In DNA, the CDR3 is TGTGCCAGCTCACAGACCATGAACACTGAAGCTTTCTTT.

V usage is TRBV20-1 and J usage is TRBJ2-5; TRBD2 aligns across 10 bases. CDR3 length: 13 residues. Germline CDR1 and CDR2: DFQATT and SNEGSKA (reference sequence). J was trimmed by 4 bases and V by 8 bases; bases with no gene match: 7. Written as DNA, the CDR3 is TGCAGTATCCAACTAGCGGGACGAGAGACCCAGTACTTC. Amino acid sequence: CSIQLAGRETQYF.

This chain uses TRBV10-3 with TRBJ2-5, with D possibly matching TRBD1 (5 bases). V lost 8 bases, J lost 2 bases, and 12 bases lay in between. The CDR3 is made up of 13 amino acids. The germline V gene encodes CDR1 ENHRY and CDR2 SYGVKD. DNA for the CDR3: TGTGCCATCGGGGCGCCCACTCAAGAGACCCAGTACTTC. Encoded protein: CAIGAPTQETQYF.

J is TRBJ2-7 and V is TRBV9, with 13 bases aligning to TRBD2. CDR3 length: 15 residues. Trimming at V came to 2 bases and at J to 7 bases, leaving 6 bases not matched to a gene. Germline V CDR1 and CDR2: SGDLS, YYNGEE. The CDR3 bases are TGTGCCAGCAGCGTGGGACTAGCGGGGACGGGGGAGCAGTACTTC. Amino acid sequence: CASSVGLAGTGEQYF.

The chain combines TRBV15 with TRBJ2-5, with 8 bases that match TRBD2. J was trimmed by 5 bases and V by 0 bases; bases with no gene match: 8. This CDR3 contains 16 residues. Germline CDR1 and CDR2: LNHNV and YYDKDF (reference sequence). The CDR3, as DNA: TGTGCCACCAGCAGAGATGGAGCGGGGGTGTTGGAGACCCAGTACTTC. This translates into CATSRDGAGVLETQYF.

This clonotype was picked up one time. This chain connects TRBV20-1 to TRBJ1-5, with 9 nucleotides matching TRBD1. The junction had 5 bases not matched to a gene; V was cut back by 3 bases and J by 2 bases. Germline V CDR1 and CDR2: DFQATT, SNEGSKA (reference sequence). CDR3 size: 15 residues. The CDR3 DNA follows: TGCAGTGCTAGCTCGTGGGACAGGGGCAATCAGCCCCAGCATTTT. It translates to CSASSWDRGNQPQHF.

This chain connects TRBV24-1 to TRBJ2-1; 12 nucleotides line up with TRBD2. Germline CDR1 is KGHDR and CDR2 is SFDVKD. The CDR3 has 20 amino acids. Trimming took 5 bases from V and 1 from J; bases not matched to a gene: 14. DNA for the CDR3: TGTGCCACCAGTGCCTTGACCTCTAGCGGGGGGGCCGTTTCCTACAATGAGCAGTTCTTC. Translated, it gives CATSALTSSGGAVSYNEQFF.

The J gene is TRBJ2-2, the V gene TRBV3-1; 8 positions match TRBD2. CDR3 size: 16 residues. Germline CDR1 reads LGHDT; CDR2 reads YNNKEL (reference sequence). After removal of 4 bases from V and 1 base from J, the junction contained 5 bases not matched to a gene. As DNA, the CDR3 is TGTGCCAGCAGCCCTAGGACTAGCCTGAACACCGGGGAGCTGTTTTTT. This codes for CASSPRTSLNTGELFF.

The chain carries TRBV3-1 and TRBJ1-5, with D possibly matching TRBD1 (5 bases). The V end was cut by 1 base, the J end by 2 bases, with 15 bases between. From germline, CDR1 is LGHDT and CDR2 YNNKEL (reference sequence). This CDR3 is built from 17 residues. The CDR3 is CASSQGRGGSGNQPQHF. The CDR3 DNA reads TGTGCCAGCAGCCAAGGGCGGGGCGGCTCGGGCAATCAGCCCCAGCATTTT.